This TCR beta chain was documented in a study of T cell responses to AZD1222 COVID-19 vaccine. This CDR3 spans 12 amino acids. Trimming removed 5 bases at V and 5 bases at J, with 6 bases between. Some clones are missing from TCRdb's copy, which holds only in-frame ones; the method was immunoSEQ multiplex PCR. The sample yields some 80,000 clones, roughly 88% seen once. This receptor was obtained from an adult in good health. This chain joins TRBV12-3 or TRBV12-4 and TRBJ1-4; no reliable D call. Material: peripheral blood, obtained on day 0 of MenACWY control vaccination. In DNA form, the CDR3 reads TGTGCCAGCAGTCAACTGAATGAAAAACTGTTTTTT. Translated, it gives CASSQLNEKLFF.